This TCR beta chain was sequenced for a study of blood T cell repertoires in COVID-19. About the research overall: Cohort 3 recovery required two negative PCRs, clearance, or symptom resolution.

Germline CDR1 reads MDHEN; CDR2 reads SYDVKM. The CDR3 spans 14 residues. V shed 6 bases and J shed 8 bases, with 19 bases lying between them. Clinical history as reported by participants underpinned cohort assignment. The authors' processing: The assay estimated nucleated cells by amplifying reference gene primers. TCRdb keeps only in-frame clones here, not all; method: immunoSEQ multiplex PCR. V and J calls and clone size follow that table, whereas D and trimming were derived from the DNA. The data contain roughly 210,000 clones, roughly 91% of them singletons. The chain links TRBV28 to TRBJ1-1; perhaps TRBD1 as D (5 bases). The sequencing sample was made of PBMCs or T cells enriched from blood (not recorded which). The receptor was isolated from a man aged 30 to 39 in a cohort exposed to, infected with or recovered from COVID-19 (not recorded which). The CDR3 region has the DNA TGTGCCAGCAGCCAGCCCGGACATTTATGGGAAGCTTTCTTT. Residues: CASSQPGHLWEAFF.